This T cell receptor (beta chain) was documented in a study of cytomegalovirus exposure and HLA in healthy donors. Study outcomes and limitations: The study recorded over 150 TCR beta chains that were cytomegalovirus-associated.

Looked up from germline, CDR1 is SGHKS and CDR2 is YYEKEE (reference sequence). V was trimmed by 3 bases and J by 3 bases, leaving 9 bases between them. This CDR3 contains 13 residues. 13 Jbeta primers and 60 Vbeta primers were used for the PCR. Study processing details: Unique TCR beta chains numbered around 75 million in a later analysis, with roughly 10 million shared. Method: immunoSEQ multiplex PCR; TCRdb's copy keeps in-frame clones and lacks some. The DNA was the basis for D and trimming; V, J and clone size are from that table. Altogether some 170,000 clones are present, about three quarters being singletons, with the ten largest covering 6.3%. Note on this clone: Antigen specificity is unknown.

This sequence joins TRBV5-5 and TRBJ1-2; TRBD1 might be the D (5 bases). This receptor was taken from a man aged 40-49 years in good health and CMV-seropositive. Material for sequencing was PBMCs. DNA of the CDR3: TGTGCCAGCAGCTCAACAGGTGACTATGGCTACACCTTC. The encoded protein is CASSSTGDYGYTF. The full variable domain, in which reference TRBV5-5 and TRBJ1-2 provide the parts outside the CDR3, is DAGVTQSPTHLIKTRGQQVTLRCSPISGHKSVSWYQQVLGQGPQFIFQYYEKEERGRGNFPDRFSARQFPNYSSELNVNALLLGDSALYLCASSSTGDYGYTFGSGTRLTVV.